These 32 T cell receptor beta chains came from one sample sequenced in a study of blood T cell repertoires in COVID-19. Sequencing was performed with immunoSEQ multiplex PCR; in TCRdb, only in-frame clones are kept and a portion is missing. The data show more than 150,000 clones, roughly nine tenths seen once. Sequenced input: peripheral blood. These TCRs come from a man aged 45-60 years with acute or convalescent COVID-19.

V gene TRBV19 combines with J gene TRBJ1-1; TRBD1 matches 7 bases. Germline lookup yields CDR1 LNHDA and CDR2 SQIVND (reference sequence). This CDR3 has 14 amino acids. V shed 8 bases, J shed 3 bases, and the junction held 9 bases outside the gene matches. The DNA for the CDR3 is TGTGCCAGTTCCTCCTACAGGGGAGACACTGAAGCTTTCTTT. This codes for CASSSYRGDTEAFF.

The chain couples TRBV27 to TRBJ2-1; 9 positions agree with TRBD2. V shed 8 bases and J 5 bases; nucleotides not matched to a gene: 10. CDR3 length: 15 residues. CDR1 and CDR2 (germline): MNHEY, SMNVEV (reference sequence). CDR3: CASSIPLAGNNEQFF. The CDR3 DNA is TGTGCCAGCTCCATTCCGCTAGCGGGGAACAATGAGCAGTTCTTC.

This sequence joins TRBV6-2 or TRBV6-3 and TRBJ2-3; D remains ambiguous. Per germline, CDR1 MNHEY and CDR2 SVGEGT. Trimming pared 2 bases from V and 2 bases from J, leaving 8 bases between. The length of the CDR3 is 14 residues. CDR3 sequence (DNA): TGTGCCAGCAGTTACGGCAGAATCACAGATACGCAGTATTTT. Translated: CASSYGRITDTQYF.

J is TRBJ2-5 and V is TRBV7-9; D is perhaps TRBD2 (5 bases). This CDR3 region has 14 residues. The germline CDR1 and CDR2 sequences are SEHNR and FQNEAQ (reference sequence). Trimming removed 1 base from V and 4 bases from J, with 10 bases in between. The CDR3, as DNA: TGTGCCAGCAGCTTAGAAGCGGCGGGAGAGACCCAGTACTTC. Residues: CASSLEAAGETQYF.

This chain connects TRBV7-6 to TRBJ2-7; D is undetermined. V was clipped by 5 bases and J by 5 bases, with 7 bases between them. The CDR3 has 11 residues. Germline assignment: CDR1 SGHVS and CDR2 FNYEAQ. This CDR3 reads CASSLSHEQYF. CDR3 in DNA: TGTGCCAGCAGCCTCAGTCACGAGCAGTACTTC.

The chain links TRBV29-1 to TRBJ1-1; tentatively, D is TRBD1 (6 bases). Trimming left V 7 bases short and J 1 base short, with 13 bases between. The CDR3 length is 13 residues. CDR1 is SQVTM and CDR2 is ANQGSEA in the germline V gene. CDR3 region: CSARQATNTEAFF. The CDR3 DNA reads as TGCAGCGCCCGACAGGCGACGAACACTGAAGCTTTCTTT.

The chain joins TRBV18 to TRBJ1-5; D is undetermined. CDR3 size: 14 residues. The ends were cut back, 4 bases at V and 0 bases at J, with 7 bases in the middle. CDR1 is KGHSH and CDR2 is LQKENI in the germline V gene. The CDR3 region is CASSHLYSNQPQHF. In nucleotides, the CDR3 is TGTGCCAGCTCACATCTGTATAGCAATCAGCCCCAGCATTTT. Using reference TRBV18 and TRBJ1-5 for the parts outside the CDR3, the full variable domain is NAGVMQNPRHLVRRRGQEARLRCSPMKGHSHVYWYRQLPEEGLKFMVYLQKENIIDESGMPKERFSAEFPKEGPSILRIQQVVRGDSAAYFCASSHLYSNQPQHFGDGTRLSIL.

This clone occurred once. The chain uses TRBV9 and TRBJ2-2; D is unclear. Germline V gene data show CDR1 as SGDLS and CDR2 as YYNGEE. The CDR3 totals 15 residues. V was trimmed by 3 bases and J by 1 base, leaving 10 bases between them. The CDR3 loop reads CASSDETENTGELFF. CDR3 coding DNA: TGTGCCAGCAGCGACGAGACTGAGAACACCGGGGAGCTGTTTTTT.

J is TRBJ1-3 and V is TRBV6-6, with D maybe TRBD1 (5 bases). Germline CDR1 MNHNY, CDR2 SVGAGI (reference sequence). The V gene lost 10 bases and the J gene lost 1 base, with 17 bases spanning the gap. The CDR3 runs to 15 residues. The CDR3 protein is CATYGGSASGNTIYF. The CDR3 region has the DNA TGTGCCACCTACGGGGGTTCCGCTTCTGGAAACACCATATATTTT.

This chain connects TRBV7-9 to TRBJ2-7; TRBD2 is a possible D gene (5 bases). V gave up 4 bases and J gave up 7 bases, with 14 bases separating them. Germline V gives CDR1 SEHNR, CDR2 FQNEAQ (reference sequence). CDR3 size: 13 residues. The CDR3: CASSSSWAEEQYF. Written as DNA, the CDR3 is TGTGCCAGCAGCTCTAGCTGGGCCGAAGAGCAGTACTTC.

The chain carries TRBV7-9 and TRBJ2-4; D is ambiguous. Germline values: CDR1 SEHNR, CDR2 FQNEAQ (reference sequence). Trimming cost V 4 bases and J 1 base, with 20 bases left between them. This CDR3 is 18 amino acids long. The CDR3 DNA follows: TGTGCCAGCAGCTACGGAGACCGTCCCTTGAAGGCCAAAAACATTCAGTACTTC. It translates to CASSYGDRPLKAKNIQYF.

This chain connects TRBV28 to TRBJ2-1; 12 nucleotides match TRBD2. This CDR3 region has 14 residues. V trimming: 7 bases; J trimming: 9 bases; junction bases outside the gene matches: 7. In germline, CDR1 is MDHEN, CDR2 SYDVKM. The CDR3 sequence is CASNRLAGAAEQFF. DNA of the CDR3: TGTGCCAGCAACAGACTAGCGGGGGCCGCTGAGCAGTTCTTC.

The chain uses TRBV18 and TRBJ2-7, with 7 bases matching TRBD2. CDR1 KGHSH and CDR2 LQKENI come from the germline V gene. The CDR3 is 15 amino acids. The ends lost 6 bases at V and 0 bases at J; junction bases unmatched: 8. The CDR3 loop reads CASSRGGGGSYEQYF. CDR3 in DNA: TGTGCCAGCTCTCGGGGAGGCGGGGGCTCCTACGAGCAGTACTTC.

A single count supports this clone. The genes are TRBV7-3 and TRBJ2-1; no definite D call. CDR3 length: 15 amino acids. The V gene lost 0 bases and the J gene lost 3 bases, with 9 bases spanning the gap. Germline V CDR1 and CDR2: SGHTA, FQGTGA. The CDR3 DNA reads TGTGCCAGCAGCTTAACTATGTCCTACTACAATGAGCAGTTCTTC. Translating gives CASSLTMSYYNEQFF.

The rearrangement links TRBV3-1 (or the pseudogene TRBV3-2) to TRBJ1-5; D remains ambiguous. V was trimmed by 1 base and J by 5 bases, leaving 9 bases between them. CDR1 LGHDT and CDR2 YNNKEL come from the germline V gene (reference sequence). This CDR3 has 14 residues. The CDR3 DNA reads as TGTGCCAGCAGCCAAGGAGCCCTATATCAGCCCCAGCATTTT. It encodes CASSQGALYQPQHF.

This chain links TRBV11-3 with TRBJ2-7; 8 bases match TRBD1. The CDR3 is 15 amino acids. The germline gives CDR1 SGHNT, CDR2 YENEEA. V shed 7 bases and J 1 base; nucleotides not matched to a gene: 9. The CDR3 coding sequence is TGTGCCAGCACCCATCGTTGGGACAGGTCCTACGAGCAGTACGTC. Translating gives CASTHRWDRSYEQYV.

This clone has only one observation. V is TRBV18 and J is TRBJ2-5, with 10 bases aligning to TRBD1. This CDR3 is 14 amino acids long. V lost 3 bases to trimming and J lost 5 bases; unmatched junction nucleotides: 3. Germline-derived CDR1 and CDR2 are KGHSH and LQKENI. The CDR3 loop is CASSPTGGEETQYF. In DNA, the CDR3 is TGTGCCAGCTCACCGACAGGGGGCGAGGAGACCCAGTACTTC.

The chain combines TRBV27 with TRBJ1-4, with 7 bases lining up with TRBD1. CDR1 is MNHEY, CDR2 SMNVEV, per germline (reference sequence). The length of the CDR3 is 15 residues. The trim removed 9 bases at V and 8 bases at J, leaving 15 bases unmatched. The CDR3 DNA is TGTGCCAGTACATCCACCGGGACAGCTTTGGAAAAACTGTTTTTT. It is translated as CASTSTGTALEKLFF.

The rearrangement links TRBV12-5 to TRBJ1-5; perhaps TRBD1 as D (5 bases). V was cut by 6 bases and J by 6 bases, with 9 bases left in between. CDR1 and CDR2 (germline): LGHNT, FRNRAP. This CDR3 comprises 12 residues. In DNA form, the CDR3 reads TGTGCTAGTGGCAGGGACTCTCAGCCCCAGCATTTT. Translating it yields CASGRDSQPQHF.

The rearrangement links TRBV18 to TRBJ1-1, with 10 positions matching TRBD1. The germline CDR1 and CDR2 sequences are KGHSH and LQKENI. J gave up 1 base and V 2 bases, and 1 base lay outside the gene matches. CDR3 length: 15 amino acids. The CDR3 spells CASSPGTGANTEAFF. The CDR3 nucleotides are TGTGCCAGCTCACCAGGGACAGGGGCGAACACTGAAGCTTTCTTT.

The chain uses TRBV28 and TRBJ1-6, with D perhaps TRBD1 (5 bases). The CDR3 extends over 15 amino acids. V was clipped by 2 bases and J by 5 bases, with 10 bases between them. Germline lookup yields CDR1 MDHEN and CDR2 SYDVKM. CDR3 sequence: CASSLAGVDNSPLHF. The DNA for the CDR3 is TGTGCCAGCAGTTTAGCGGGGGTCGATAATTCACCCCTCCACTTT.

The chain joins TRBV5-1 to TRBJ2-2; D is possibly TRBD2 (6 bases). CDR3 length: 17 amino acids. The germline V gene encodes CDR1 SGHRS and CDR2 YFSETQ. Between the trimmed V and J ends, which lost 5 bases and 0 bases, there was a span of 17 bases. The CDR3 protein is CASRNRRGDTNTGELFF. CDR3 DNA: TGCGCCAGCAGGAATCGGCGGGGCGACACGAACACCGGGGAGCTGTTTTTT.

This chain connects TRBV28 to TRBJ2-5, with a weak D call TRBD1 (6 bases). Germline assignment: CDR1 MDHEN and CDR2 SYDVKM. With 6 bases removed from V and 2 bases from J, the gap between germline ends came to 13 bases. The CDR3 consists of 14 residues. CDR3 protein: CASSTGHPQETQYF. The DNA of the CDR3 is TGTGCCAGCAGCACGGGACATCCTCAAGAGACCCAGTACTTC.

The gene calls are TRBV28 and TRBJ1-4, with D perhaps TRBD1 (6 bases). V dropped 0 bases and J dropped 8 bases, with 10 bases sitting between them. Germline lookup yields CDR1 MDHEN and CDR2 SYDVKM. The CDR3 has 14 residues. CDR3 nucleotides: TGTGCCAGCAGTTTATGGCAGGGACACGAAAAACTGTTTTTT. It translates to CASSLWQGHEKLFF.

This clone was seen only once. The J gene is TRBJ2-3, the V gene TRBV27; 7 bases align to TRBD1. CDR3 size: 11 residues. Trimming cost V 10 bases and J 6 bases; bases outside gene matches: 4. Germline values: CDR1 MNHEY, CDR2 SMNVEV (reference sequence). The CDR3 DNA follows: TGTGCCACTCTCAGGGGGGATACGCAGTATTTT. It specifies CATLRGDTQYF.

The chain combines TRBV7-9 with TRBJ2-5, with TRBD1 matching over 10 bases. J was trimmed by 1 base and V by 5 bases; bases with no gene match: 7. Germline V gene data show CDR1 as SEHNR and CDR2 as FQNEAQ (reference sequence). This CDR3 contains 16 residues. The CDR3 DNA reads TGTGCCAGCAGCAAGACAGGGGGCGCTCTCCAAGAGACCCAGTACTTC. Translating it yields CASSKTGGALQETQYF.

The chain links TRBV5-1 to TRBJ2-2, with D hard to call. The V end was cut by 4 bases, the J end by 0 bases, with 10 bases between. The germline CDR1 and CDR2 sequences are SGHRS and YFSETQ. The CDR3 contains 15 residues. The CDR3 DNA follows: TGCGCCAGCAGCCAAAGCGTTTCGAACACCGGGGAGCTGTTTTTT. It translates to CASSQSVSNTGELFF. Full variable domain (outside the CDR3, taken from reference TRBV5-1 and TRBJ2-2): KAGVTQTPRYLIKTRGQQVTLSCSPISGHRSVSWYQQTPGQGLQFLFEYFSETQRNKGNFPGRFSGRQFSNSRSEMNVSTLELGDSALYLCASSQSVSNTGELFFGEGSRLTVL.

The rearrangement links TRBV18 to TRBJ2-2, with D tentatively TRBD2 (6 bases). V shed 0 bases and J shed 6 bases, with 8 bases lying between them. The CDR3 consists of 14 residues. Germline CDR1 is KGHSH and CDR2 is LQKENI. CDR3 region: CASSPPGTAGELFF. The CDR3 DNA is TGTGCCAGCTCACCACCGGGGACTGCCGGGGAGCTGTTTTTT.

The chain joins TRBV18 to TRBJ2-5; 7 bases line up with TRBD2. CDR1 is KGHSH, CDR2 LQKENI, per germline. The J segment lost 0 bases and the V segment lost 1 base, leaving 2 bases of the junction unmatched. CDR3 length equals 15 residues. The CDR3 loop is CASSPRSGNQETQYF. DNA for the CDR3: TGTGCCAGCTCACCACGGAGCGGGAACCAAGAGACCCAGTACTTC.

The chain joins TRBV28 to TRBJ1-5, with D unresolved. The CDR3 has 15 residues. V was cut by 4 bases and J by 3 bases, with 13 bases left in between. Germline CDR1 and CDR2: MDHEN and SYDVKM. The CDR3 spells CASSSFRGSNQPQHF. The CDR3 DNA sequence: TGTGCCAGCAGTTCCTTCAGAGGTTCCAATCAGCCCCAGCATTTT.

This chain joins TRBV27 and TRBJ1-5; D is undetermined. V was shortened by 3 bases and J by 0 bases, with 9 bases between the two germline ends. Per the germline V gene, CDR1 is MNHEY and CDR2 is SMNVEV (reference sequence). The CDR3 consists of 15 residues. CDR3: CASSFSGVSNQPQHF. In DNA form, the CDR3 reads TGTGCCAGCAGTTTTTCCGGAGTTAGCAATCAGCCCCAGCATTTT.

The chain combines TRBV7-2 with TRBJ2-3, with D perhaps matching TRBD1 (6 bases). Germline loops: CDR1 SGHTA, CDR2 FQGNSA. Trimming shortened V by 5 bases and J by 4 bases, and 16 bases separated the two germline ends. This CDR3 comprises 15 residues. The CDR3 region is CASSHRNGGADTQYF. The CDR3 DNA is TGTGCCAGCAGCCACAGGAATGGGGGCGCAGATACGCAGTATTTT.